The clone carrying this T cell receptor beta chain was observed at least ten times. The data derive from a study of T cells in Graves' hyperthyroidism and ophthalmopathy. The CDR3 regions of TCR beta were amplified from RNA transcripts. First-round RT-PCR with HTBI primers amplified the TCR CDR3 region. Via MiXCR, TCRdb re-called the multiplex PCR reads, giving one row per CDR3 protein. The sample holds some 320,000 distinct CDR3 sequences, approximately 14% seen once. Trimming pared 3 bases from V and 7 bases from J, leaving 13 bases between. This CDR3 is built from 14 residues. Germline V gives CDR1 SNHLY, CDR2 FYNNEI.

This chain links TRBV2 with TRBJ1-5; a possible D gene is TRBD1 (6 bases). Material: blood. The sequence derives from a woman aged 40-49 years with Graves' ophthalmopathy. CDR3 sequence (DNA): TGTGCCAGCAGTGATGGGGGGGCGCGGCAGCCCCAGCATTTT. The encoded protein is CASSDGGARQPQHF.